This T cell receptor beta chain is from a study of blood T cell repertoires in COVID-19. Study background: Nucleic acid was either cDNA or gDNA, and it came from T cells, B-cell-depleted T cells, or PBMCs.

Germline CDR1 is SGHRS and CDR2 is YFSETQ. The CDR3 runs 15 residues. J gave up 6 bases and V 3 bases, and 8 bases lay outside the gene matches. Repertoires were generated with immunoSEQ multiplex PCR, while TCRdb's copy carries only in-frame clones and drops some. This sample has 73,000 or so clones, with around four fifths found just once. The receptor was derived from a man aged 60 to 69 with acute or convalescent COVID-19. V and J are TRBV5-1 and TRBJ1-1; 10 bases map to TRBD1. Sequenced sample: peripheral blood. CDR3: CASSSGTGAVSEAFF. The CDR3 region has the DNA TGCGCCAGCAGCTCAGGGACAGGGGCTGTGTCTGAAGCTTTCTTT. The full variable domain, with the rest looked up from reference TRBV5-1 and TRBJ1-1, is KAGVTQTPRYLIKTRGQQVTLSCSPISGHRSVSWYQQTPGQGLQFLFEYFSETQRNKGNFPGRFSGRQFSNSRSEMNVSTLELGDSALYLCASSSGTGAVSEAFFGQGTRLTVV.